This T cell receptor (beta chain) was sequenced for a study of blood T cell repertoires in COVID-19 (dated by TCRdb to the early 2020s). Some background on the complete study: Samples covering the acute and convalescent phases of COVID-19 were provided by collaborators in the United States, Italy and Spain. The material from the prospective study consisted of cDNA or gDNA derived from T cells, B-cell-depleted T cells, or PBMCs. Deeply sampled blood TCRbeta repertoires from subjects exposed to, actively infected with, or recovered from COVID-19 were included in the dataset. The repertoires were released in a freely available public database intended as a resource for research on the immune response to SARS-CoV-2. Samples came from the ongoing ImmuneRACE study (first 160 participants) plus 1,254 subjects from 6 global collaborators. The sample metadata nearly always contained a de-identified subject ID, COVID-19 status, age in years and sex. Where HLA class I and class II types were available, the types were taken from metadata supplied by the sample provider, not from assay-based typing.

TCRbeta CDR3 regions were amplified from genomic DNA using the immunoSEQ Assay, a bias-controlled multiplex PCR. As for the authors' bioinformatics: Nucleated cell counts per sample were estimated from amplification of reference gene primers within the assay. Sequence reads were collapsed and filtered to measure the absolute abundance of every unique TCRbeta CDR3 rearrangement. For each sample, productive Simpson clonality was calculated by taking the square root of Simpson's diversity index across productive rearrangements. Here the immuneACCESS table is served through TCRdb, limited to in-frame sequences with V and J called. Missing clones are a known gap in these copies; in checked studies unresolved V genes cover under half, and the rest lacks a known reason. V and J calls and clone size are copied from that table; D and trimming were computed from the DNA. For this sample the table gives roughly 220,000 clones, of which about 83% were detected only once. Clones ranked in the top ten supply approximately 7.3% of the sample.

As regards this clone: No cognate antigen has been identified for it. No base qualities exist here, and no much larger clone lies one base off it.

The germline V gene provides CDR1 KGHDR and CDR2 SFDVKD. V sheds 5 bases and J sheds 4 bases, leaving 15 bases between their ends. CDR3 length: 15 amino acids, cysteine to phenylalanine. Only CDR3 DNA is held: 45 bases, read in frame from base 1. What the authors observed across the whole study: The amount of clinical and demographic metadata varied by source and participant and was provided uncurated.

Participants in the prospective study were enrolled through a virtual design, were aged roughly 18 to 100 years, and lived in roughly 24 United States geographic areas. To assign participants to cohorts, the prospective study relied on clinical history that participants themselves reported in a screening survey and a study questionnaire. Recovered participants in ImmuneRACE Cohort 3 were defined as having two consecutive negative NP/OP PCR tests, clearance from a healthcare professional, or resolution of symptoms. In the prospective study, mobile phlebotomists collected whole blood, serum and a nasopharyngeal or oropharyngeal swab from each participant. Additional blood draws and questionnaires over an approximately two-month period could optionally be provided by prospective study participants. Before DNA extraction, prospective study blood samples were shipped either frozen or at room temperature.

This clonotype was sampled from a woman aged 40 to 50 who had recovered from COVID-19. The sample comprised PBMCs or T cells enriched from blood (not recorded which). The chain joins TRBV24-1 to TRBJ2-3; D gene: possibly TRBD1, on 6 matching bases. The CDR3 here reads CATSVVAPGADTQYF. The sequence in DNA is TGTGCCACCAGTGTCGTAGCGCCAGGGGCAGATACGCAGTATTTT.